This T cell receptor (beta chain) was sequenced in a study of technical replicates of blood from a handful of donors. The CDR3 spans 17 residues. The junction had 12 bases not matched to a gene; V was cut back by 3 bases and J by 4 bases. Looked up from germline, CDR1 is MGHDK and CDR2 is SYGVNS. This clone was counted once. Measured with immunoSEQ multiplex PCR; TCRdb has only the in-frame clones, and not every one. The sample yields 50,000 to 70,000 clones, 88% seen once. Material for sequencing was PBMCs. The chain combines TRBV25-1 with TRBJ2-7; 10 nucleotides match TRBD1. This sequence originates from a human donor in good health. Some clones in this sample may be carry-over from other donors' samples. CDR3 sequence: CASSEGPGRGQGYEQYF. The CDR3 DNA sequence: TGTGCCAGCAGTGAGGGGCCGGGGAGGGGACAGGGGTACGAGCAGTACTTC.